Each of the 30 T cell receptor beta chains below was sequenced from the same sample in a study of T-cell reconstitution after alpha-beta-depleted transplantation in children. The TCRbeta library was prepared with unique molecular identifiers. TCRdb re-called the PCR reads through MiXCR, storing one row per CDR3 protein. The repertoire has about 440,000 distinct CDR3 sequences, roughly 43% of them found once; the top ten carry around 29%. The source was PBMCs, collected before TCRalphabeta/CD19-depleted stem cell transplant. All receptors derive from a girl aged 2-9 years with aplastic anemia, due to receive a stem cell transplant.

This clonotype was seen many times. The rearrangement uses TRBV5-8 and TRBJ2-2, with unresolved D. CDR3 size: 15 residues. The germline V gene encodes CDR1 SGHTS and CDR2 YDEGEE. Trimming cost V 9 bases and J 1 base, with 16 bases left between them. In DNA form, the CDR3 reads TGTGCCACAATAGATTTCGACGGGAACACCGGGGAGCTGTTTTTT. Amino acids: CATIDFDGNTGELFF.

CDR3 residues: CSVDFRGSYNEQFF. CDR3 DNA: TGCAGCGTTGATTTCAGGGGCTCCTACAATGAGCAGTTCTTC. This rearrangement joins TRBV29-1 to TRBJ2-1, with D maybe TRBD1 (6 bases). In germline, CDR1 is SQVTM, CDR2 ANQGSEA. This CDR3 comprises 14 residues. With 3 bases removed from V and 0 bases from J, the gap between germline ends came to 9 bases.

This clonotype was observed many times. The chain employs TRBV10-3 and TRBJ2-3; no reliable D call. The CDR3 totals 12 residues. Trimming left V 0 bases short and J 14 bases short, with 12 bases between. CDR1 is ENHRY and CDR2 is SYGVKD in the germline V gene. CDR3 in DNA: TGTGCCATCAGTGAGTCTGACCAACGGTCGTATTTT. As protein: CAISESDQRSYF.

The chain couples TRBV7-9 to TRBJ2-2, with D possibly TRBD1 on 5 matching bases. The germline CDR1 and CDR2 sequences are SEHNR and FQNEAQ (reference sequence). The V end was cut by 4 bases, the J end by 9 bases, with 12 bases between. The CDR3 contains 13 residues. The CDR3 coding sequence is TGTGCCAGCAGCTCCCAGGGTCCGAGGGAGCTGTTTTTT. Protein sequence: CASSSQGPRELFF. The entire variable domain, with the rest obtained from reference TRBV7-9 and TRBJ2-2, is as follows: DTGVSQNPRHKITKRGQNVTFRCDPISEHNRLYWYRQTLGQGPEFLTYFQNEAQLEKSRLLSDRFSAERPKGSFSTLEIQRTEQGDSAMYLCASSSQGPRELFFGEGSRLTVL.

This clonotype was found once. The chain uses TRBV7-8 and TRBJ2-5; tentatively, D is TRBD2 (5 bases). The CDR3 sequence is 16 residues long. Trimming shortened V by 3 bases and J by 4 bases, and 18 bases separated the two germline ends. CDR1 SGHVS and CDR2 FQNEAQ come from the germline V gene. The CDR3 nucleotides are TGTGCCAGCAGCTTGCCTCCGGACCGGGGAGCAGAGACCCAGTACTTC. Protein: CASSLPPDRGAETQYF.

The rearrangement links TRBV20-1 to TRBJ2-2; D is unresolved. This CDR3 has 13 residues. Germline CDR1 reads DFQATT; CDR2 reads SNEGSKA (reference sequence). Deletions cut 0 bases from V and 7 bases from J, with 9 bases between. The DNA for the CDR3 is TGCAGTGCTAGAGATGGCCGTCTCGGGGAGCTGTTTTTT. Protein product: CSARDGRLGELFF.

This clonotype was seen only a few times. In nucleotides, the CDR3 is TGCAGTGCGAGTAATCGGGAGACCCAGTACTTC. Its protein product is CSASNRETQYF. V is TRBV20-1 and J is TRBJ2-5, with D unclear. V dropped 6 bases and J dropped 5 bases, with 10 bases sitting between them. Germline V gives CDR1 DFQATT, CDR2 SNEGSKA (reference sequence). The CDR3 totals 11 residues.

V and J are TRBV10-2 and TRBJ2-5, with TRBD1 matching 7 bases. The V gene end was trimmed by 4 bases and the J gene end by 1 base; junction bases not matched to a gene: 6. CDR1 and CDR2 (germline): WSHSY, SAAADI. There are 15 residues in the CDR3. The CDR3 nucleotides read TGCGCCAGCAGTGGTCCGACAGGGAGCCAAGAGACCCAGTACTTC. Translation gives CASSGPTGSQETQYF.

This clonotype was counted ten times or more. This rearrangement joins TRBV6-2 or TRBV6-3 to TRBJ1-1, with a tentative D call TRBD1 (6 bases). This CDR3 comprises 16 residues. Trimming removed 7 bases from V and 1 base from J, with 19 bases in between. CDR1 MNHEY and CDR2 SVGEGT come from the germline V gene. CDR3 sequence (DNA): TGTGCCAGCAATGCATCTCCGGGAGGGGGGAACACTGAAGCTTTCTTT. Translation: CASNASPGGGNTEAFF.

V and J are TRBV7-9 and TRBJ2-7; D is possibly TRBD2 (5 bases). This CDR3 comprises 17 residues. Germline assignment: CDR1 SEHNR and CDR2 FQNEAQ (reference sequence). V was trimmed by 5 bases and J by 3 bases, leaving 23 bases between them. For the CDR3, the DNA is TGTGCCAGCAGCCATACACCGGGCCCCCAACGGGGCTACGAGCAGTACTTC. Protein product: CASSHTPGPQRGYEQYF.

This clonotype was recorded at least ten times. In DNA form, the CDR3 reads TGCGCCAGCAGTCTGACAGGTTCCTATGGCTACACCTTC. It is translated as CASSLTGSYGYTF. V is TRBV5-1 and J is TRBJ1-2, with TRBD1 as a possible D gene (6 bases). Germline V gives CDR1 SGHRS, CDR2 YFSETQ. Between the trimmed V and J ends, which lost 5 bases and 4 bases, there was a span of 12 bases. The CDR3 extends over 13 amino acids. The whole variable domain, remainder taken from reference TRBV5-1 and TRBJ1-2, is KAGVTQTPRYLIKTRGQQVTLSCSPISGHRSVSWYQQTPGQGLQFLFEYFSETQRNKGNFPGRFSGRQFSNSRSEMNVSTLELGDSALYLCASSLTGSYGYTFGSGTRLTVV.

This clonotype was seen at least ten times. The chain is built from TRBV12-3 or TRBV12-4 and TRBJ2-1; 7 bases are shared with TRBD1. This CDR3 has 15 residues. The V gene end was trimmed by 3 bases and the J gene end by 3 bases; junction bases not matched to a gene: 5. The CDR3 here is CASSLDRTLYNEQFF. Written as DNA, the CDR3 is TGTGCCAGCAGTTTGGACAGGACCCTCTACAATGAGCAGTTCTTC.

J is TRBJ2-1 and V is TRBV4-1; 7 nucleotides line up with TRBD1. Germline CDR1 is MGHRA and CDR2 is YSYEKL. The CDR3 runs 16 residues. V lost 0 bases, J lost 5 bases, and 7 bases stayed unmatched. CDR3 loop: CASSQDRGGGHNEQFF. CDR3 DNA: TGCGCCAGCAGCCAAGATCGAGGGGGCGGGCACAATGAGCAGTTCTTC.

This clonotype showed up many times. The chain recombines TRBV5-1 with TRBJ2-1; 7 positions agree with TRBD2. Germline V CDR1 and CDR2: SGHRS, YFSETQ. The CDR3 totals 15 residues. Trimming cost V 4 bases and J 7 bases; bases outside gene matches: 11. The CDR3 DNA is TGCGCCAGCAGCGTAGCTAGCGGCCCTGGGAATGAGCAGTTCTTC. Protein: CASSVASGPGNEQFF.

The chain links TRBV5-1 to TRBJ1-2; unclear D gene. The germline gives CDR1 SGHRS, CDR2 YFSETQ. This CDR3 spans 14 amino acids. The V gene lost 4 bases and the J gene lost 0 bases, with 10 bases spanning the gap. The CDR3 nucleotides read TGCGCCAGCAGCCCCGACAACTCTAACTATGGCTACACCTTC. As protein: CASSPDNSNYGYTF.

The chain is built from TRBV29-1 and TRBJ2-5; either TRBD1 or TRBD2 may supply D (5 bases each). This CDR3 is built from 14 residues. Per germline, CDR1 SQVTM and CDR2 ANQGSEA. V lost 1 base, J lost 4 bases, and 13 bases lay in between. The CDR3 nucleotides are TGCAGCGTTGAAGCGGGGCAGGGTGGAGAGACCCAGTACTTC. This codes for CSVEAGQGGETQYF.

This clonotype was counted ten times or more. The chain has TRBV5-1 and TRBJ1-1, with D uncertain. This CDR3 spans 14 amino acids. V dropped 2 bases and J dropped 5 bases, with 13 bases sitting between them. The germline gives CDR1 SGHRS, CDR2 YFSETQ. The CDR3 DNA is TGCGCCAGCAGCTTCGGTATTGGACGAACTGAAGCTTTCTTT. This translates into CASSFGIGRTEAFF. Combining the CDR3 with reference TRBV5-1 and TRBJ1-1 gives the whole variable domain KAGVTQTPRYLIKTRGQQVTLSCSPISGHRSVSWYQQTPGQGLQFLFEYFSETQRNKGNFPGRFSGRQFSNSRSEMNVSTLELGDSALYLCASSFGIGRTEAFFGQGTRLTVV.

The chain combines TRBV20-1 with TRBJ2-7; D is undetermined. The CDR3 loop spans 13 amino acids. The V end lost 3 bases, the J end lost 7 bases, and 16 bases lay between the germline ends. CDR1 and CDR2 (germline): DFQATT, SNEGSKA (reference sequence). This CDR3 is CSARVPSSREQYF. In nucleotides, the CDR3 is TGCAGTGCTAGGGTCCCTTCCTCGCGGGAGCAGTACTTC.

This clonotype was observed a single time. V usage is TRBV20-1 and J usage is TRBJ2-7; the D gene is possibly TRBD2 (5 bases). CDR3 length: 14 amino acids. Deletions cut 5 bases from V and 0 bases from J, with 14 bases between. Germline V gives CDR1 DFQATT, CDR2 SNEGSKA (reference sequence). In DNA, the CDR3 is TGCAGTGCTCCGGACTGGTCAAGCTCCTACGAGCAGTACTTC. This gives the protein CSAPDWSSSYEQYF.

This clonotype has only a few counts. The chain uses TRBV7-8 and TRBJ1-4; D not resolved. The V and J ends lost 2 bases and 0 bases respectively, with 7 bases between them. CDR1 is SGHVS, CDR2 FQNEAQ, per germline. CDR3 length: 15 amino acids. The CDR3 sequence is CASSLMGTTNEKLFF. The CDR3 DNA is TGTGCCAGCAGCTTAATGGGGACAACTAATGAAAAACTGTTTTTT.

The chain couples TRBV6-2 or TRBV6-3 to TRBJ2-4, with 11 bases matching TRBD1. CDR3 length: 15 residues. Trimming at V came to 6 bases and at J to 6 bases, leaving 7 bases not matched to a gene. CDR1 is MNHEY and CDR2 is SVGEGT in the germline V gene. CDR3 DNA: TGTGCCAGCAGGAGGGACAGGGGGGACGGAAACATTCAGTACTTC. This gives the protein CASRRDRGDGNIQYF.

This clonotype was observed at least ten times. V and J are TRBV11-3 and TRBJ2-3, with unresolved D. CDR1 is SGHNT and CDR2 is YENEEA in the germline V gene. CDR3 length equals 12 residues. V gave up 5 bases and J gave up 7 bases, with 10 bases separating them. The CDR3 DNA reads TGTGCCAGCAGCCCGGGCCGGAATACGCAGTATTTT. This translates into CASSPGRNTQYF.

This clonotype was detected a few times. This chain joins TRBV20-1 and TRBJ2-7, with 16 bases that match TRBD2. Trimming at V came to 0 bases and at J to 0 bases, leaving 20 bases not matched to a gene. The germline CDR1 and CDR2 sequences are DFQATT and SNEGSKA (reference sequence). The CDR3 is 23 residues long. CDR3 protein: CSARDVSRTPGLAGGHSSYEQYF. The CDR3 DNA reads TGCAGTGCTAGAGATGTAAGCAGGACACCGGGACTAGCGGGAGGGCATAGCTCCTACGAGCAGTACTTC.

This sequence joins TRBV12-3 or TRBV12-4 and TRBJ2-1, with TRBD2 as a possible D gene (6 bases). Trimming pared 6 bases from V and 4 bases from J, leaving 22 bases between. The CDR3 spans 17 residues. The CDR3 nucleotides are TGTGCCAGCAGCCCCCGTGGGGACGCGGGGAAATACAATGAGCAGTTCTTC. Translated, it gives CASSPRGDAGKYNEQFF.

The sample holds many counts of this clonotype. The CDR3 sequence: CASSFGNSFYNEQFF. CDR3 bases: TGTGCCAGCAGCTTCGGTAATAGCTTCTACAATGAGCAGTTCTTC. The chain recombines TRBV5-5 with TRBJ2-1; D is uncertain. From germline, CDR1 is SGHKS and CDR2 YYEKEE (reference sequence). The CDR3 runs to 15 residues. V gave up 2 bases and J gave up 3 bases, with 12 bases separating them. The whole variable domain, remainder taken from reference TRBV5-5 and TRBJ2-1, is DAGVTQSPTHLIKTRGQQVTLRCSPISGHKSVSWYQQVLGQGPQFIFQYYEKEERGRGNFPDRFSARQFPNYSSELNVNALLLGDSALYLCASSFGNSFYNEQFFGPGTRLTVL.

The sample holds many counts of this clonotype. CDR3 protein: CSAPSVASEETQYF. CDR3 DNA sequence: TGCAGTGCGCCCTCCGTAGCGTCAGAGGAGACCCAGTACTTC. The chain carries TRBV20-1 and TRBJ2-5, with D perhaps TRBD2 (5 bases). The V gene lost 6 bases and the J gene lost 5 bases, with 19 bases spanning the gap. The CDR3 length is 14 residues. Germline CDR1 reads DFQATT; CDR2 reads SNEGSKA (reference sequence).

CDR3 region: CASGAGGPTDTQYF. CDR3 DNA sequence: TGCGCCAGCGGGGCGGGGGGGCCGACAGATACGCAGTATTTT. This chain links TRBV5-1 with TRBJ2-3; 9 nucleotides agree with TRBD2. J gave up 3 bases and V 7 bases, and 6 bases lay outside the gene matches. The CDR3 totals 14 residues. CDR1 and CDR2 (germline): SGHRS, YFSETQ.

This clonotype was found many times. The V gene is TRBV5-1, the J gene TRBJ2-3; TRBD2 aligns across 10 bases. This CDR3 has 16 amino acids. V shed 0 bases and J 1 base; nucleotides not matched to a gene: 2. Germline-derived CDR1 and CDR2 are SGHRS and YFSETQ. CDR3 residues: CASSLEAGGGTDTQYF. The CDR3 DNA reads TGCGCCAGCAGCTTGGAAGCGGGAGGGGGCACAGATACGCAGTATTTT.

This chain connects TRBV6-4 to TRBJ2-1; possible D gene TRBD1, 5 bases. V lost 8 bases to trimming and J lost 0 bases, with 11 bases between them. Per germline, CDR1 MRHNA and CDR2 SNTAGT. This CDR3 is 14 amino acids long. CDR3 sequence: CASRQTSSYNEQFF. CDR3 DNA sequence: TGTGCCAGCCGACAGACGAGCTCCTACAATGAGCAGTTCTTC.

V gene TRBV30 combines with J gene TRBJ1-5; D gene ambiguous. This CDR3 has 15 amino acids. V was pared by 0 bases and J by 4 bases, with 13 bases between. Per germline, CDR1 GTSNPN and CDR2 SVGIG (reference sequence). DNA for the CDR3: TGTGCCTGGAGTGTGCCATCCCGAATTAATCAGCCCCAGCATTTT. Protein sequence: CAWSVPSRINQPQHF.